This T cell receptor (beta chain) was recorded in a study of pediatric ulcerative colitis. Study outcomes and limitations: Some T cells in rectal biopsies may come from blood, especially with overt colitis. In rectum, acute severe colitis had expanded clones and less diversity.

This was a survey-level run. The method was immunoSEQ multiplex PCR; TCRdb's version includes in-frame clones alone and lacks a portion of them. The table lists 40,000 to 55,000 clones, under 80% of them singletons. Regarding this clone: Its antigen is not identified.

This CDR3 contains 13 residues. Germline V gene sequence: CDR1 MNHNS, CDR2 SASEGT. Trimming cost V 3 bases and J 2 bases, with 8 bases left between them. One to two pinch biopsies were taken from the rectum during colonoscopy. Sequencing input: gut tissue. The TCR comes from a girl aged 10 to 17 with moderate ulcerative colitis. The chain is built from TRBV6-1 and TRBJ2-7; tentatively, D is TRBD2 (5 bases). The CDR3 DNA follows: TGTGCCAGCAGTGATGGACTTCCCTACGAGCAGTACTTC. This codes for CASSDGLPYEQYF.